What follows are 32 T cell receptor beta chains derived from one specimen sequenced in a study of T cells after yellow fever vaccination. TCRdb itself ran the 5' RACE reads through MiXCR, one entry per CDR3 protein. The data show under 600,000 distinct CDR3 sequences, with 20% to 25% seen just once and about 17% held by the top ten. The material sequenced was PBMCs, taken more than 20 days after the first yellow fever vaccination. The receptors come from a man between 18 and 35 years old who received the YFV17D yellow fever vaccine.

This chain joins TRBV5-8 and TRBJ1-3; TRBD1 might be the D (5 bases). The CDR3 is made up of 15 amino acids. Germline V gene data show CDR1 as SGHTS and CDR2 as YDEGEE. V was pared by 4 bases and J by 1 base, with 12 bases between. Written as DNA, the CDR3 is TGTGCCAGCAGCATTGGGACGTCGTCTGGAAACACCATATATTTT. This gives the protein CASSIGTSSGNTIYF.

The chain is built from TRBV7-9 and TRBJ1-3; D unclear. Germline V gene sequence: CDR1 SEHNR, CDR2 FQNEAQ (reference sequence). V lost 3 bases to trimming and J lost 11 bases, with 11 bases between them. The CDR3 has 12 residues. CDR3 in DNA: TGTGCCAGCAGCTTCTTAACGGACTCCATATATTTT. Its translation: CASSFLTDSIYF.

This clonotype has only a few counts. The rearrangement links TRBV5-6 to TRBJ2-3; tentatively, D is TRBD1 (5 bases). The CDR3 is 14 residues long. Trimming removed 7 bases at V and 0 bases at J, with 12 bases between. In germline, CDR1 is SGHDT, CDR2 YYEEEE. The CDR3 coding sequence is TGTGCCAGCGGGCAGGGAACAAGCACAGATACGCAGTATTTT. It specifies CASGQGTSTDTQYF.

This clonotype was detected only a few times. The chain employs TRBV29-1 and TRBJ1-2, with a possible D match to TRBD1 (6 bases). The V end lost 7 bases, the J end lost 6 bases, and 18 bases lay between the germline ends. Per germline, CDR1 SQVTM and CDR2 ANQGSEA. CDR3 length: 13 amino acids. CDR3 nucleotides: TGCAGCGACAGGGATCCTCTCTCTCATGGCTACACCTTC. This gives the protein CSDRDPLSHGYTF.

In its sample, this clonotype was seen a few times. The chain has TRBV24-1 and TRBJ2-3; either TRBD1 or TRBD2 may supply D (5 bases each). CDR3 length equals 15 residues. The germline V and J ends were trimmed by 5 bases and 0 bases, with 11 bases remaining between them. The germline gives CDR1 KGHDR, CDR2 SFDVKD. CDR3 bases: TGTGCCACCAGTGCGGGACCACCAAGCACAGATACGCAGTATTTT. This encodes CATSAGPPSTDTQYF.

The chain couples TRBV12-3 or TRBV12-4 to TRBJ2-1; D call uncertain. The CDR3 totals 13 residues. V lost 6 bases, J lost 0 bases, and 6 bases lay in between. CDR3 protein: CASRDGSYNEQFF. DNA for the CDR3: TGTGCCAGCAGGGACGGCTCCTACAATGAGCAGTTCTTC.

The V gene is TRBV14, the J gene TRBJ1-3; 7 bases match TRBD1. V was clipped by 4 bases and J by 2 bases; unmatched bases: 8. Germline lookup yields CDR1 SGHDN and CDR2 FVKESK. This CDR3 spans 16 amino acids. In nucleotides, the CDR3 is TGTGCCAGCAGCCCTCAAGTCGACAGGGCTGGAAACACCATATATTTT. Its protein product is CASSPQVDRAGNTIYF.

The CDR3 DNA is TGCGCCAATACGGATCATCCCCAACCCCAAGCAGATACGCAGTATTTT. It encodes CANTDHPQPQADTQYF. The chain has TRBV23-1 and TRBJ2-3; D not certain. TRBV23-1 is given ORF status, its function remaining uncertain. Trimming pared 10 bases from V and 4 bases from J, leaving 24 bases between. There are 16 residues in the CDR3.

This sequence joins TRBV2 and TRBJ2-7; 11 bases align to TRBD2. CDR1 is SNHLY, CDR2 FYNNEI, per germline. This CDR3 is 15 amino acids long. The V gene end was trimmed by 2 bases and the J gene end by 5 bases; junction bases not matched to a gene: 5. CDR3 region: CASSEHGLAGNEQYV. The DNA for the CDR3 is TGTGCCAGCAGTGAACACGGACTAGCGGGTAACGAGCAGTACGTC.

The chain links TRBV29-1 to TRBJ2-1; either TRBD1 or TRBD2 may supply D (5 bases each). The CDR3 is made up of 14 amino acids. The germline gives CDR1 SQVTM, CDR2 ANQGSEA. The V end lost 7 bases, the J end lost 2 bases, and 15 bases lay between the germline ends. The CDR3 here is CSGVARGPYNEQFF. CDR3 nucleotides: TGCAGCGGTGTTGCGAGGGGACCCTACAATGAGCAGTTCTTC.

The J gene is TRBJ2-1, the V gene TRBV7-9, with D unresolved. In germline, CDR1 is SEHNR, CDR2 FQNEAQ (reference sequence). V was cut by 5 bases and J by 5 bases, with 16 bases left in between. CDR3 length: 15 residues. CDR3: CASSLRRPLDNEQFF. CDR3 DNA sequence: TGTGCCAGCAGCCTCCGACGCCCCCTTGACAATGAGCAGTTCTTC.

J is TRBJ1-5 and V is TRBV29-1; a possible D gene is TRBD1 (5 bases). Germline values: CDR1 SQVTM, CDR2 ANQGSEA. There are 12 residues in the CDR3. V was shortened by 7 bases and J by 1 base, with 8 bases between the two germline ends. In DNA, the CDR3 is TGCAGCGCTGGACAAAGCAATCAGCCCCAGCATTTT. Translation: CSAGQSNQPQHF.

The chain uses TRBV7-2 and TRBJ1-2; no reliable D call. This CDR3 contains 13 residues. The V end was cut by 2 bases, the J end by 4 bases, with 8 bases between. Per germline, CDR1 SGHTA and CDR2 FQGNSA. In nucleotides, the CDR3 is TGTGCCAGCAGCTTATTGGGGTTCTATGGCTACACCTTC. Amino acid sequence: CASSLLGFYGYTF.

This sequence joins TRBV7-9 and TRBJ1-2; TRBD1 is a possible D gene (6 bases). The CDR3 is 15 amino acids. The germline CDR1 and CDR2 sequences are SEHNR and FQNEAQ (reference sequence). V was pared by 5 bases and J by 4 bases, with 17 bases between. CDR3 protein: CASSQTMTGRYGYTF. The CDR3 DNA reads TGTGCCAGCAGCCAAACAATGACAGGACGCTATGGCTACACCTTC.

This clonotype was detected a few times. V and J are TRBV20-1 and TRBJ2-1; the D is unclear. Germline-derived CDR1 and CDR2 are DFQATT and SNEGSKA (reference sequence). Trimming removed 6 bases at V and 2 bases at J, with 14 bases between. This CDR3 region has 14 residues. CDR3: CSAYPRPPYNEQFF. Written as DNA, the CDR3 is TGCAGTGCCTACCCCCGTCCTCCCTACAATGAGCAGTTCTTC.

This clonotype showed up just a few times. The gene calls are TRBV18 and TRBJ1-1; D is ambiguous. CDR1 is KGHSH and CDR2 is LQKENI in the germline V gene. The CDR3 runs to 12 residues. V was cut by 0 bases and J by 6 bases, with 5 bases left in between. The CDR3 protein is CASSPPFAEAFF. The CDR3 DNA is TGTGCCAGCTCACCACCGTTCGCTGAAGCTTTCTTT.

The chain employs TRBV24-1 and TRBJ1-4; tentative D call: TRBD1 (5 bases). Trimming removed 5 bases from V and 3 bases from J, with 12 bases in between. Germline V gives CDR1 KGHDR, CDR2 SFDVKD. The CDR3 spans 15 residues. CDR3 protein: CATSGAEGSNEKLFF. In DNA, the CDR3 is TGTGCCACCAGTGGTGCTGAGGGGTCTAATGAAAAACTGTTTTTT.

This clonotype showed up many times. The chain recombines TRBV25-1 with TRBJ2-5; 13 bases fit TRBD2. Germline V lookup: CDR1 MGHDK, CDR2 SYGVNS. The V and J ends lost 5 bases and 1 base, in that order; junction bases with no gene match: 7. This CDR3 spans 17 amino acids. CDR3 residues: CASSRLAGGAIQETQYF. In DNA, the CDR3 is TGTGCCAGCAGTCGACTAGCGGGGGGAGCGATCCAAGAGACCCAGTACTTC.

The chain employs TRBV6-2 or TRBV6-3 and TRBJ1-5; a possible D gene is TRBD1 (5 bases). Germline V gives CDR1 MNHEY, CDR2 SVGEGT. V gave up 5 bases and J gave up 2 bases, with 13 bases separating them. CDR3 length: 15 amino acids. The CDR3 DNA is TGTGCCAGCAGTGCCTTCTCCAGGGGCAATCAGCCCCAGCATTTT. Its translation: CASSAFSRGNQPQHF.

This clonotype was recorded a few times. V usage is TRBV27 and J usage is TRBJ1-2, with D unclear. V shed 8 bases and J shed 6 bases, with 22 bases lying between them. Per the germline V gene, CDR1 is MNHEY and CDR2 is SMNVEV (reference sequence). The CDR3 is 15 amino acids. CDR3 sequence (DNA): TGTGCCAGCGCCCTCCGCAGCGGCGGTCGAAATGGCTACACCTTC. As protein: CASALRSGGRNGYTF.

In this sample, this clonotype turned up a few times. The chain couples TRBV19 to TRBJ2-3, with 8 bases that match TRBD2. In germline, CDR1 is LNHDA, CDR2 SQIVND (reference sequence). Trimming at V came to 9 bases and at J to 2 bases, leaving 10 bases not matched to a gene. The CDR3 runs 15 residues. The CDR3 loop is CASRTGLALTDTQYF. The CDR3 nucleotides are TGTGCCAGCAGGACCGGACTAGCCCTCACAGATACGCAGTATTTT. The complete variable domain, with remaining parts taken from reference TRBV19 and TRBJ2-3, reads DGGITQSPKYLFRKEGQNVTLSCEQNLNHDAMYWYRQDPGQGLRLIYYSQIVNDFQKGDIAEGYSVSREKKESFPLTVTSAQKNPTAFYLCASRTGLALTDTQYFGPGTRLTVL.

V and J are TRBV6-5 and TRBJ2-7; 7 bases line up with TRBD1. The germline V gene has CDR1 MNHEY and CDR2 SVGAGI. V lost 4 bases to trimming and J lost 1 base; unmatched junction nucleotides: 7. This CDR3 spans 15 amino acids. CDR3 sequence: CASSFDRVPSYEQYV. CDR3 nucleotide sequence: TGTGCCAGCAGTTTTGACAGGGTTCCGTCCTACGAGCAGTACGTC.

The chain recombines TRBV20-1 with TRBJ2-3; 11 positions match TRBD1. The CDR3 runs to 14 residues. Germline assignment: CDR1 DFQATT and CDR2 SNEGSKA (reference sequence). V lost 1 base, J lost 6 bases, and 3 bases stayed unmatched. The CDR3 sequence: CSARGDRGWDTQYF. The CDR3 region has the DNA TGCAGTGCTAGAGGGGACAGGGGGTGGGATACGCAGTATTTT.

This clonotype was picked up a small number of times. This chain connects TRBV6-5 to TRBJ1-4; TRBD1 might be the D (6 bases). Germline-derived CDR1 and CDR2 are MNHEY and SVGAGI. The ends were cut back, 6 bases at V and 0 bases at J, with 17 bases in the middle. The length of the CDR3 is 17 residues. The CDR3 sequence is CASSMQGPYATNEKLFF. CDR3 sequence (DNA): TGTGCCAGCAGCATGCAGGGGCCGTATGCAACTAATGAAAAACTGTTTTTT.

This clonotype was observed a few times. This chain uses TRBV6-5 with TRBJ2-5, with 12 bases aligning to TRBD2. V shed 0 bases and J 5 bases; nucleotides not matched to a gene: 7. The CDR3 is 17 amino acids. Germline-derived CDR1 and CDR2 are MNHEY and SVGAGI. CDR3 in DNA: TGTGCCAGCAGTTACTCGGCTAGCGGGGGGGCTAGGGAGACCCAGTACTTC. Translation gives CASSYSASGGARETQYF.

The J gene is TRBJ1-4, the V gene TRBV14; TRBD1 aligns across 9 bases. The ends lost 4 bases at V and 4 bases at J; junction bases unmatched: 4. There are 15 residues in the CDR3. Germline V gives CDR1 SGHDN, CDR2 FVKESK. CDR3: CASSPRDRVNEKLFF. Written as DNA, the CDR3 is TGTGCCAGCAGCCCACGGGACAGGGTTAATGAAAAACTGTTTTTT.

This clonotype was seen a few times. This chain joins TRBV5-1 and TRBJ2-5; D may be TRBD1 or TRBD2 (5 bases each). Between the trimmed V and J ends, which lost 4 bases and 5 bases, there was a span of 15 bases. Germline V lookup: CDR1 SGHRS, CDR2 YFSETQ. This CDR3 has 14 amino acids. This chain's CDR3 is CASSPWMGTETQYF. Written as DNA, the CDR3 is TGCGCCAGCAGCCCTTGGATGGGGACGGAGACCCAGTACTTC.

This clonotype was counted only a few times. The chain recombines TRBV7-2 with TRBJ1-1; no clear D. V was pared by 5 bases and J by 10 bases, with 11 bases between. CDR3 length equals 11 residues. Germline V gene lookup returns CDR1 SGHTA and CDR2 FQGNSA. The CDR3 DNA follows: TGTGCCAGCAGCCCGGGATTAGTAGCTTTCTTT. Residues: CASSPGLVAFF.

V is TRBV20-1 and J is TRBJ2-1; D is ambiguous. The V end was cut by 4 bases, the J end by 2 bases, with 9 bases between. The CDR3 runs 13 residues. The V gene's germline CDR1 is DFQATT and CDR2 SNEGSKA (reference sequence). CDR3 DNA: TGCAGTGCTACCCCCCCAACCTACAATGAGCAGTTCTTC. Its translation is CSATPPTYNEQFF.

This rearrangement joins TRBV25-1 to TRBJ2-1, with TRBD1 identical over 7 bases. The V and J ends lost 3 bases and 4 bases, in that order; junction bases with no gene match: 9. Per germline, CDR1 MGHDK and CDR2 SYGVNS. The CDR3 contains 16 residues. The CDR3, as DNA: TGTGCCAGCAGTGACTGGGGTAGGGACAGATACAATGAGCAGTTCTTC. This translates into CASSDWGRDRYNEQFF.

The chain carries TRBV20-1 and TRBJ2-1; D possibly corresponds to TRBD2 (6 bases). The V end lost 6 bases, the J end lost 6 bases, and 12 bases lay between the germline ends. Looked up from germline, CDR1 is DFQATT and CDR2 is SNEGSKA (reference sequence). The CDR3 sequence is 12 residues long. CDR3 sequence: CSAGGVANEQFF. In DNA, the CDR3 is TGCAGTGCCGGGGGAGTAGCCAATGAGCAGTTCTTC.

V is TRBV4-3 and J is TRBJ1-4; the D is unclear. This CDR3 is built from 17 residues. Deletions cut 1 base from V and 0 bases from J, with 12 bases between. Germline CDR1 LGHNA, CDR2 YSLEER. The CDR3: CASSQGVGIATNEKLFF. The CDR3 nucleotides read TGCGCCAGCAGCCAAGGTGTAGGGATTGCAACTAATGAAAAACTGTTTTTT.